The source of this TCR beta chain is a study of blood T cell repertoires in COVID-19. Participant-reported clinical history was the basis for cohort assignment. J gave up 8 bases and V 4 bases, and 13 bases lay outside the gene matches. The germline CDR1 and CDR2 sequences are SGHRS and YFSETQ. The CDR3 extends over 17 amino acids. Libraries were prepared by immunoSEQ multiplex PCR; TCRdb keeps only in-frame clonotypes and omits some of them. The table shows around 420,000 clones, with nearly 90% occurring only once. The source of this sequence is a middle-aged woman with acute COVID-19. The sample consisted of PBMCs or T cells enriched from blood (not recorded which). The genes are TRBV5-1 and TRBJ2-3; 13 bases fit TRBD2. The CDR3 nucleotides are TGCGCCAGCAGCCAGGCCAGACTAGCGGGGGGTCATTTTACGCAGTATTTT. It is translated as CASSQARLAGGHFTQYF.